These 32 T cell receptor beta chains share one sample of origin, sequenced in a study of shared clonotypes between healthy human individuals. Measured with immunoSEQ multiplex PCR; TCRdb has only the in-frame clones, and not every one. The sample consists of 2 million to 2.5 million clones, over 90% of them appearing once. The specimen sequenced was naive CD4+ T cells from PBMCs. Stated subset: CD45RA+ positively selected. The receptor source for this set is a man between 18 and 35 years old in good health. Some clones in this sample may be carry-over from other donors' samples.

The chain links TRBV5-4 to TRBJ2-6, with 7 bases fitting TRBD1. The CDR3 is made up of 15 amino acids. Germline V gene data show CDR1 as SGHNT and CDR2 as YYREEE (reference sequence). V was pared by 6 bases and J by 4 bases, with 7 bases of the junction left unmatched. The CDR3 DNA follows: TGTGCCAGCACCGACAGGGCGGACGGGGCCAACGTCCTGACTTTC. Amino acid sequence: CASTDRADGANVLTF.

The J gene is TRBJ1-1, the V gene TRBV7-6; D call uncertain. Between the trimmed V and J ends, which lost 8 bases and 1 base, there was a span of 14 bases. In germline, CDR1 is SGHVS, CDR2 FNYEAQ. This CDR3 comprises 14 residues. CDR3 amino acids: CASGPTLPNTEAFF. The CDR3 DNA sequence: TGTGCCAGCGGCCCGACACTCCCGAACACTGAAGCTTTCTTT. The complete variable domain, with remaining parts taken from reference TRBV7-6 and TRBJ1-1, reads GAGVSQSPRYKVTKRGQDVALRCDPISGHVSLYWYRQALGQGPEFLTYFNYEAQQDKSGLPNDRFSAERPEGSISTLTIQRTEQRDSAMYRCASGPTLPNTEAFFGQGTRLTVV.

V gene TRBV28 combines with J gene TRBJ2-1, with D possibly being TRBD1 (6 bases). V lost 5 bases, J lost 3 bases, and 14 bases lay in between. The CDR3 has 15 amino acids. Germline CDR1 MDHEN, CDR2 SYDVKM. The CDR3 nucleotides are TGTGCCAGCAGTGTACAGGGAACGGACTACAATGAGCAGTTCTTC. This sequence encodes CASSVQGTDYNEQFF.

This clone was counted a single time. The CDR3 is CASREYEENTEAFF. The DNA of the CDR3 is TGTGCCAGCAGGGAGTATGAGGAGAACACTGAAGCTTTCTTT. The rearrangement joins TRBV27 to TRBJ1-1; D is ambiguous. The CDR3 covers 14 residues. CDR1 is MNHEY, CDR2 SMNVEV, per germline (reference sequence). V dropped 6 bases and J dropped 1 base, with 12 bases sitting between them.

Notes on this clone: Other DNA sequences in the sample encode the same CDR3. This chain links TRBV6-5 with TRBJ2-1; TRBD1 matches 10 bases. Trimming at V came to 6 bases and at J to 4 bases, leaving 6 bases not matched to a gene. This CDR3 is 15 amino acids long. The germline gives CDR1 MNHEY, CDR2 SVGAGI. The CDR3 here is CASRRGGQGYNEQFF. The CDR3, as DNA: TGTGCCAGCAGGAGAGGGGGACAGGGGTACAATGAGCAGTTCTTC.

This chain joins TRBV23-1 and TRBJ2-7; D perhaps matches TRBD2 (5 bases). TRBV23-1 falls under the ORF class, with uncertain function. V shed 0 bases and J shed 1 base, with 13 bases lying between them. The CDR3 length is 16 residues. The CDR3 loop reads CASSQSRAGRSYEQYF. Here the CDR3 DNA reads TGCGCCAGCAGTCAATCGCGGGCAGGCAGGTCCTACGAGCAGTACTTC.

V and J are TRBV7-3 and TRBJ1-1, with a tentative D call TRBD1 (6 bases). Germline V gene data show CDR1 as SGHTA and CDR2 as FQGTGA. V was pared by 5 bases and J by 0 bases, with 16 bases between. The CDR3 sequence is 16 residues long. The CDR3 region is CASSLNTRGMNTEAFF. The CDR3 DNA sequence: TGTGCCAGCAGCCTAAATACGAGGGGGATGAACACTGAAGCTTTCTTT.

The V gene is TRBV7-9, the J gene TRBJ1-4; 7 bases align to TRBD1. This CDR3 has 16 amino acids. Germline V gene sequence: CDR1 SEHNR, CDR2 FQNEAQ (reference sequence). V trimming: 5 bases; J trimming: 3 bases; junction bases outside the gene matches: 9. CDR3 sequence reads: CASSAYRGGSNEKLFF. The CDR3 DNA reads TGTGCCAGCAGCGCATACAGGGGTGGGTCTAATGAAAAACTGTTTTTT. Drawing the rest from reference TRBV7-9 and TRBJ1-4, the complete variable domain is DTGVSQNPRHKITKRGQNVTFRCDPISEHNRLYWYRQTLGQGPEFLTYFQNEAQLEKSRLLSDRFSAERPKGSFSTLEIQRTEQGDSAMYLCASSAYRGGSNEKLFFGSGTQLSVL.

The chain is built from TRBV7-9 and TRBJ2-2; unclear D gene. The CDR3 runs 11 residues. CDR1 is SEHNR, CDR2 FQNEAQ, per germline (reference sequence). V was trimmed by 6 bases and J by 6 bases, leaving 5 bases between them. For the CDR3, the DNA is TGTGCCAGCAGGATCGCCGGGGAGCTGTTTTTT. It encodes CASRIAGELFF.

This clone was seen once. The chain uses TRBV2 and TRBJ2-1; TRBD1 aligns across 8 bases. The germline V gene encodes CDR1 SNHLY and CDR2 FYNNEI. V was clipped by 7 bases and J by 10 bases; unmatched bases: 6. The CDR3 extends over 12 amino acids. CDR3 residues: CASKGQAKEQFF. The CDR3 DNA follows: TGTGCCAGCAAGGGACAGGCCAAAGAGCAGTTCTTC.

Comment on this clone: The same CDR3 also results from other DNA sequences found in this sample. The chain is built from TRBV7-3 and TRBJ2-3; no definite D call. The CDR3 consists of 13 residues. V was clipped by 1 base and J by 4 bases, with 6 bases between them. CDR1 and CDR2 (germline): SGHTA, FQGTGA. The CDR3 loop is CASSLSRSDTQYF. The CDR3 DNA sequence: TGTGCCAGCAGCTTAAGTCGGTCAGATACGCAGTATTTT.

This chain uses TRBV5-1 with TRBJ2-1, with D unresolved. The germline V gene encodes CDR1 SGHRS and CDR2 YFSETQ. Trimming removed 1 base from V and 0 bases from J, with 8 bases in between. The CDR3 spans 15 residues. Written as DNA, the CDR3 is TGCGCCAGCAGCTTGAGTATCCTCTCCTACAATGAGCAGTTCTTC. It specifies CASSLSILSYNEQFF.

The rearrangement uses TRBV5-4 and TRBJ2-1, with 10 positions matching TRBD1. V gave up 2 bases and J gave up 12 bases; unmatched junction bases: 8. Germline V lookup: CDR1 SGHNT, CDR2 YYREEE (reference sequence). The CDR3 runs to 14 residues. This chain's CDR3 is CASSLRQGANRQFF. The CDR3 bases are TGTGCCAGCAGCTTACGACAGGGGGCTAATCGGCAGTTCTTC.

The J gene is TRBJ2-3, the V gene TRBV7-8; no definite D call. Deletions cut 1 base from V and 4 bases from J, with 6 bases between. Germline CDR1 reads SGHVS; CDR2 reads FQNEAQ. The CDR3 length is 13 residues. The CDR3 nucleotides are TGTGCCAGCAGCTTAGATCAAGCAGATACGCAGTATTTT. As protein: CASSLDQADTQYF.

The J gene is TRBJ2-2, the V gene TRBV7-9; TRBD1 is a possible D gene (6 bases). Germline values: CDR1 SEHNR, CDR2 FQNEAQ (reference sequence). Trimming cost V 3 bases and J 6 bases, with 14 bases left between them. The CDR3 consists of 15 residues. Here the CDR3 DNA reads TGTGCCAGCAGCTTTGACCACAGGGTAGCCGGGGAGCTGTTTTTT. It translates to CASSFDHRVAGELFF.

Comment on this clone: Other DNA sequences within the sample encode an identical CDR3. This sequence joins TRBV5-1 and TRBJ2-5; weak D call: TRBD2 (5 bases). CDR1 SGHRS and CDR2 YFSETQ come from the germline V gene. The CDR3 has 12 residues. Trimming pared 4 bases from V and 5 bases from J, leaving 9 bases between. The CDR3 DNA sequence: TGCGCCAGCAGCCGGGATGGGGAGACCCAGTACTTC. Encoded protein: CASSRDGETQYF.

The chain combines TRBV5-6 with TRBJ2-2; D might be TRBD2 (6 bases). CDR1 SGHDT and CDR2 YYEEEE come from the germline V gene. V was pared by 0 bases and J by 5 bases, with 17 bases between. The CDR3 is 17 residues long. CDR3 sequence reads: CASSLDRGTVETGELFF. The CDR3 DNA follows: TGTGCCAGCAGCTTGGATCGGGGGACGGTAGAAACCGGGGAGCTGTTTTTT. The full variable domain, in which reference TRBV5-6 and TRBJ2-2 provide the parts outside the CDR3, is DAGVTQSPTHLIKTRGQQVTLRCSPKSGHDTVSWYQQALGQGPQFIFQYYEEEERQRGNFPDRFSGHQFPNYSSELNVNALLLGDSALYLCASSLDRGTVETGELFFGEGSRLTVL.

For this clone: This same CDR3 is encoded by further DNA sequences in the sample. The J gene is TRBJ1-1, the V gene TRBV9; D is possibly TRBD1 (6 bases). The CDR3 is 14 residues long. V lost 4 bases and J lost 3, with 13 bases in between. Germline V gene lookup returns CDR1 SGDLS and CDR2 YYNGEE. CDR3 protein: CASSPGGADTEAFF. CDR3 sequence (DNA): TGTGCCAGCAGCCCGGGGGGGGCCGACACTGAAGCTTTCTTT.

The genes are TRBV27 and TRBJ2-7, with 7 bases matching TRBD1. This CDR3 is built from 13 residues. V lost 6 bases and J lost 4; bases outside the gene matches: 6. The germline CDR1 and CDR2 sequences are MNHEY and SMNVEV (reference sequence). The CDR3 here is CASRLQGTYEQYF. In nucleotides, the CDR3 is TGTGCCAGCAGGCTACAGGGGACATACGAGCAGTACTTC.

This clone turned up a few times. CDR3: CASRPGEGGYTF. CDR3 DNA: TGTGCCAGCAGGCCCGGTGAGGGAGGCTACACCTTC. The chain combines TRBV6-6 with TRBJ1-2; D uncertain. The germline V gene encodes CDR1 MNHNY and CDR2 SVGAGI (reference sequence). The CDR3 covers 12 residues. Between the trimmed V and J ends, which lost 6 bases and 8 bases, there was a span of 13 bases.

This clone was found once. As DNA, the CDR3 is TGTGCCAGCAGCGACGACCAAACCACAGGGGGCGGGGAACAAGAGACCCAGTACTTC. This sequence encodes CASSDDQTTGGGEQETQYF. The chain has TRBV21-1 and TRBJ2-5; the table's D call, TRBD1, was not checked against the DNA. TRBV21-1 is noted as a pseudogene. The CDR3 sequence is 19 residues long.

The genes are TRBV6-1 and TRBJ2-3, with D possibly TRBD2 on 5 matching bases. V was cut by 1 base and J by 0 bases, with 8 bases left in between. CDR3 length: 15 amino acids. The germline V gene encodes CDR1 MNHNS and CDR2 SASEGT. This CDR3 reads CASSEGRLSTDTQYF. CDR3 coding DNA: TGTGCCAGCAGTGAAGGGAGGTTGAGCACAGATACGCAGTATTTT.

V is TRBV7-2 and J is TRBJ1-2; no clear D gene. The V and J ends lost 1 base and 3 bases respectively, with 12 bases between them. The germline V gene has CDR1 SGHTA and CDR2 FQGNSA. The CDR3 covers 15 residues. Written as DNA, the CDR3 is TGTGCCAGCAGCTTAGATGTCCGTTCCTACTATGGCTACACCTTC. This translates into CASSLDVRSYYGYTF. The full variable domain, in which reference TRBV7-2 and TRBJ1-2 provide the parts outside the CDR3, is GAGVSQSPSNKVTEKGKDVELRCDPISGHTALYWYRQSLGQGLEFLIYFQGNSAPDKSGLPSDRFSAERTGGSVSTLTIQRTQQEDSAVYLCASSLDVRSYYGYTFGSGTRLTVV.

The chain combines TRBV5-1 with TRBJ2-1; D uncertain. This CDR3 has 13 amino acids. CDR1 and CDR2 from the germline V gene are SGHRS and YFSETQ. V was trimmed by 0 bases and J by 6 bases, leaving 7 bases between them. In DNA form, the CDR3 reads TGCGCCAGCAGCTTGGAGACGGGCAATGAGCAGTTCTTC. It specifies CASSLETGNEQFF.

The rearrangement joins TRBV12-5 to TRBJ2-3; D gene ambiguous. Trimming left V 2 bases short and J 0 bases short, with 9 bases between. The CDR3 has 15 residues. In germline, CDR1 is LGHNT, CDR2 FRNRAP. The CDR3: CASGLFGGSTDTQYF. CDR3 coding DNA: TGTGCTAGTGGTTTGTTCGGTGGCAGCACAGATACGCAGTATTTT.

CDR3 DNA sequence: TGCGCCAGCAGCCAGGGCCCAGTCCCAGATACGCAGTATTTT. Its protein is CASSQGPVPDTQYF. This chain joins TRBV5-1 and TRBJ2-3, with a tentative D call TRBD1 (5 bases). This CDR3 contains 14 residues. Deletions cut 4 bases from V and 4 bases from J, with 13 bases between. Germline V CDR1 and CDR2: SGHRS, YFSETQ.

The chain uses TRBV15 and TRBJ2-4, with TRBD2 matching 7 bases. Germline lookup yields CDR1 LNHNV and CDR2 YYDKDF (reference sequence). Germline trimming cut 0 bases from V and 8 bases from J; bases unmatched to any gene: 10. CDR3 length equals 16 residues. CDR3 in amino acids: CATSRDGALGRDIQYF. The CDR3 DNA reads TGTGCCACCAGCAGAGATGGGGCCCTTGGGAGGGACATTCAGTACTTC.

This clone has a single count. J is TRBJ2-7 and V is TRBV28; possible D gene TRBD2, 5 bases. V lost 6 bases and J 4 bases, leaving 16 bases between the germline ends. The CDR3 consists of 14 residues. From germline, CDR1 is MDHEN and CDR2 SYDVKM. The CDR3: CASSTPASRYEQYF. The CDR3, as DNA: TGTGCCAGCAGCACTCCCGCTAGCAGGTACGAGCAGTACTTC.

A note on this clone: Other DNA variants within this sample encode the same CDR3. The J gene is TRBJ2-1, the V gene TRBV11-2; 10 bases map to TRBD2. The CDR3 totals 14 residues. Germline V lookup: CDR1 SGHAT, CDR2 FQNNGV. J was trimmed by 8 bases and V by 4 bases; bases with no gene match: 5. The CDR3 sequence is CASSSGLANDEQFF. The CDR3, as DNA: TGTGCCAGCAGCTCGGGACTAGCGAACGATGAGCAGTTCTTC.

V gene TRBV30 combines with J gene TRBJ2-3; 7 nucleotides align to TRBD2. The CDR3 loop spans 14 amino acids. The trim removed 5 bases at V and 1 base at J, leaving 6 bases unmatched. Germline CDR1 reads GTSNPN; CDR2 reads SVGIG (reference sequence). This CDR3 reads CAWGRGIGTDTQYF. CDR3 DNA: TGTGCCTGGGGGCGGGGGATCGGCACAGATACGCAGTATTTT. Together with reference TRBV30 and TRBJ2-3, the CDR3 gives the full variable domain: SQTIHQWPATLVQPVGSPLSLECTVEGTSNPNLYWYRQAAGRGLQLLFYSVGIGQISSEVPQNLSASRPQDRQFILSSKKLLLSDSGFYLCAWGRGIGTDTQYFGPGTRLTVL.

The chain recombines TRBV15 with TRBJ2-7; maybe TRBD2 (5 bases). The CDR3 totals 12 residues. The ends were cut back, 8 bases at V and 4 bases at J, with 12 bases in the middle. CDR1 and CDR2 (germline): LNHNV, YYDKDF (reference sequence). CDR3 coding DNA: TGTGCCACCGGCGTTACTAGTTACGAGCAGTACTTC. Translated, it gives CATGVTSYEQYF.

J is TRBJ2-3 and V is TRBV29-1, with TRBD2 matching over 16 bases. The CDR3 length is 16 residues. The junction had 5 bases not matched to a gene; V was cut back by 4 bases and J by 4 bases. Germline CDR1 reads SQVTM; CDR2 reads ANQGSEA. The CDR3 DNA reads TGCAGCGTTGCGGGGACTAGCGGGAGGGCGGCAGATACGCAGTATTTT. Translating gives CSVAGTSGRAADTQYF.